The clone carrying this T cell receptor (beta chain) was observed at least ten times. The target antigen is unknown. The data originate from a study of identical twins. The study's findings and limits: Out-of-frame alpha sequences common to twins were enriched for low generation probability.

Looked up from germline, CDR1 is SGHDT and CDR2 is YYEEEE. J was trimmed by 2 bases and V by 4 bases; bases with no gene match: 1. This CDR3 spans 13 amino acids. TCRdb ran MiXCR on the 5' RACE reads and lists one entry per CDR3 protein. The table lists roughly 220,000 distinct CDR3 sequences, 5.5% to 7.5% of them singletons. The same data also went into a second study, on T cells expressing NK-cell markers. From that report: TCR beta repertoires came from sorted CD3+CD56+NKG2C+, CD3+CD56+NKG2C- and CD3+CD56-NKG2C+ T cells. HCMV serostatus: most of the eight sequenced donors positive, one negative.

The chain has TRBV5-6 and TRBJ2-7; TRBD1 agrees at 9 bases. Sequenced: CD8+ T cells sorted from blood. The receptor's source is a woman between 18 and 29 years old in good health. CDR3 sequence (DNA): TGTGCCAGCAGCGGGGACAGGGCCTACGAGCAGTACTTC. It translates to CASSGDRAYEQYF.